Below, 17 T cell receptor beta chains from the same sample are listed, as sequenced in a study of blood T cells in healthy people across ages. The authors ran a second PCR of about 7 to 11 cycles using a sample-barcoded 5' primer and a J-beta primer mix. Each CDR3 protein gets one entry after TCRdb re-called the 5' RACE reads with MiXCR. The sample holds 550,000 to 750,000 distinct CDR3 sequences, approximately 21% seen once. The sequenced sample was blood. These receptors came from a man between 65 and 79 years old in good health.

This sequence joins TRBV3-1 and TRBJ1-1, with 9 bases aligning to TRBD1. The CDR3 runs to 14 residues. CDR1 is LGHDT, CDR2 YNNKEL, per germline (reference sequence). V lost 2 bases and J lost 4; bases outside the gene matches: 2. As DNA, the CDR3 is TGTGCCAGCAGCCAACGGGACAGGGCCACTGAAGCTTTCTTT. Its protein product is CASSQRDRATEAFF. Variable domain in full (rest from reference TRBV3-1 and TRBJ1-1): DTAVSQTPKYLVTQMGNDKSIKCEQNLGHDTMYWYKQDSKKFLKIMFSYNNKELIINETVPNRFSPKSPDKAHLNLHINSLELGDSAVYFCASSQRDRATEAFFGQGTRLTVV.

The chain recombines TRBV20-1 with TRBJ2-7; no firm D call. The germline V and J ends were trimmed by 4 bases and 2 bases, with 12 bases remaining between them. The CDR3 runs to 13 residues. The germline gives CDR1 DFQATT, CDR2 SNEGSKA (reference sequence). This CDR3 reads CSAISSTAYEQYF. In DNA, the CDR3 is TGCAGTGCTATTTCCTCCACAGCCTACGAGCAGTACTTC.

J is TRBJ1-1 and V is TRBV20-1, with 7 bases lining up with TRBD1. The V segment lost 0 bases and the J segment 4 bases; nucleotides outside the gene matches: 14. Germline CDR1 and CDR2: DFQATT and SNEGSKA (reference sequence). The CDR3 has 17 residues. The DNA of the CDR3 is TGCAGTGCTAGAGAGGGACGGAAGAGACAGGGTGCCACTGAAGCTTTCTTT. It specifies CSAREGRKRQGATEAFF.

As concerns this clonotype: The junction and the germline gene differ at one end; a read error may be behind it. This chain uses TRBV12-3 or TRBV12-4 with TRBJ2-5; 7 nucleotides line up with TRBD2. The DNA end is a closer match to TRBJ2-1, so the J assignment may be wrong. The CDR3 totals 15 residues. The CDR3 sequence: CAGSLSGQSGKEQFF. The CDR3 DNA follows: TGTGCCGGCAGTTTATCTGGGCAGAGCGGGAAGGAGCAGTTCTTC.

This clonotype turned up a few times. CDR3 nucleotides: TGTGCCACCAGCCAAGGGGGGGCCCTCGGGTCAGATACGCAGTATTTT. Protein sequence: CATSQGGALGSDTQYF. This chain connects TRBV24-1 to TRBJ2-3; the D gene is possibly TRBD2 (7 bases). The V gene lost 7 bases and the J gene lost 4 bases, with 20 bases spanning the gap. Germline V lookup: CDR1 KGHDR, CDR2 SFDVKD. The CDR3 spans 16 residues.

J is TRBJ2-5 and V is TRBV6-5; D not certain. The last part of the DNA fits TRBJ2-7 better; the J call may be wrong. This CDR3 is 11 amino acids long. Germline V gene lookup returns CDR1 MNHEY and CDR2 SVGAGI. CDR3 residues: CASSYMYEQYF. The CDR3 bases are TGTGCCAGCAGTTACATGTACGAGCAGTACTTC.

The chain uses TRBV20-1 and TRBJ1-1; D unclear. Germline CDR1 and CDR2: DFQATT and SNEGSKA (reference sequence). The CDR3 has 14 residues. V was trimmed by 0 bases and J by 0 bases, leaving 8 bases between them. CDR3 DNA sequence: TGCAGTGCTAGAGATCAACCGTTGAACACTGAAGCTTTCTTT. This translates into CSARDQPLNTEAFF.

The chain employs TRBV5-1 and TRBJ2-7; the D is unclear. Germline V gene data show CDR1 as SGHRS and CDR2 as YFSETQ. The CDR3 is 15 residues long. V lost 5 bases and J 3 bases, leaving 18 bases between the germline ends. The DNA for the CDR3 is TGCGCCAGCAGTACCGACTCTCCCTCGATCTACGAGCAGTACTTC. It is translated as CASSTDSPSIYEQYF. The whole variable domain, filled in from reference TRBV5-1 and TRBJ2-7, reads KAGVTQTPRYLIKTRGQQVTLSCSPISGHRSVSWYQQTPGQGLQFLFEYFSETQRNKGNFPGRFSGRQFSNSRSEMNVSTLELGDSALYLCASSTDSPSIYEQYFGPGTRLTVT.

This clonotype occurred a few times. The chain employs TRBV6-6 and TRBJ1-2; 9 bases line up with TRBD1. Germline CDR1 reads MNHNY; CDR2 reads SVGAGI (reference sequence). The CDR3 totals 17 residues. V was pared by 2 bases and J by 0 bases, with 7 bases of the junction left unmatched. In DNA, the CDR3 is TGTGCCAGCAGTTACACGGGGACAGGGACATCTAACTATGGCTACACCTTC. Protein sequence: CASSYTGTGTSNYGYTF.

The chain couples TRBV12-3 or TRBV12-4 to TRBJ1-4; D perhaps matches TRBD1 (5 bases). This CDR3 has 16 residues. Between the trimmed V and J ends, which lost 4 bases and 0 bases, there was a span of 12 bases. The CDR3, as DNA: TGTGCCAGCAGTTCGGGGGTCTGGGCAACTAATGAAAAACTGTTTTTT. It is translated as CASSSGVWATNEKLFF.

The chain carries TRBV5-5 and TRBJ2-3; TRBD2 might be the D (6 bases). The CDR3 spans 15 residues. CDR1 SGHKS and CDR2 YYEKEE come from the germline V gene (reference sequence). V lost 4 bases, J lost 3 bases, and 15 bases lay in between. CDR3 sequence: CASSRLRAGTDTQYF. The CDR3 DNA reads as TGTGCCAGCAGCCGCCTCCGGGCGGGAACAGATACGCAGTATTTT.

This clonotype was seen only a few times. The rearrangement links TRBV18 to TRBJ2-5; 7 bases map to TRBD1. The V segment lost 3 bases and the J segment 5 bases; nucleotides outside the gene matches: 9. The CDR3 spans 15 residues. Germline V lookup: CDR1 KGHSH, CDR2 LQKENI. The CDR3 DNA follows: TGTGCCAGCTCACCGATGACAGGGCGAGAGGAGACCCAGTACTTC. Protein sequence: CASSPMTGREETQYF.

The genes are TRBV5-1 and TRBJ2-7; 8 bases line up with TRBD1. Germline loops: CDR1 SGHRS, CDR2 YFSETQ. This CDR3 comprises 14 residues. The trim removed 0 bases at V and 6 bases at J, leaving 5 bases unmatched. CDR3 in amino acids: CASSLEGQEVEQYF. CDR3 nucleotide sequence: TGCGCCAGCAGCTTGGAGGGACAGGAGGTCGAGCAGTACTTC.

This chain links TRBV12-3 or TRBV12-4 with TRBJ1-5, with D hard to call. The germline V and J ends were trimmed by 4 bases and 11 bases, with 15 bases remaining between them. This CDR3 is built from 13 residues. CDR3 bases: TGTGCCAGCAGTTCCCAGGACCGCGGGTCCCAGCATTTT. Translating it yields CASSSQDRGSQHF.

This clonotype was seen at least ten times. The V call is TRBV13, the J call TRBJ2-5; D unclear. Germline V CDR1 and CDR2: PRHDT, FYEKMQ (reference sequence). The CDR3 sequence is 12 residues long. Trimming removed 3 bases from V and 4 bases from J, with 6 bases in between. CDR3 sequence reads: CASSLERETQYF. CDR3 bases: TGTGCCAGCAGCTTGGAGAGAGAGACCCAGTACTTC. Variable domain in full (rest from reference TRBV13 and TRBJ2-5): AAGVIQSPRHLIKEKRETATLKCYPIPRHDTVYWYQQGPGQDPQFLISFYEKMQSDKGSIPDRFSAQQFSDYHSELNMSSLELGDSALYFCASSLERETQYFGPGTRLLVL.

This clonotype was seen repeatedly, ten times or more. CDR3 loop: CASSYREDTEAFF. CDR3 nucleotide sequence: TGTGCCAGCAGCTACAGGGAGGACACTGAAGCTTTCTTT. This sequence joins TRBV7-2 and TRBJ1-1, with D possibly being TRBD1 (6 bases). The CDR3 length is 13 residues. V lost 4 bases and J 3 bases, leaving 9 bases between the germline ends. Germline CDR1 SGHTA, CDR2 FQGNSA.

This sequence joins TRBV12-3 or TRBV12-4 and TRBJ2-5; perhaps TRBD1 as D (5 bases). With the DNA end fitting TRBJ2-7 better, the J assignment may be wrong. The CDR3 extends over 14 amino acids. For the CDR3, the DNA is TGTGCCAGCAGTTATGGTTCCCAGGGCTACGAGCAGTACTTC. Its translation: CASSYGSQGYEQYF.